Following are 12 T cell receptor beta chains from one sample sequenced in a study of regulatory T cells in long-lasting Graves disease. Construction of the TCR beta libraries employed iRepertoire HTBI primers in conjunction with Arm-PCR of CDR3 regions. In TCRdb, the multiplex PCR reads were re-called with MiXCR into one record per CDR3 protein. The sample contains 300,000 to 350,000 distinct CDR3 sequences, roughly a fifth of which appear only once. Time point given: persistent/refractory GD, antithyroid drugs over 5 years with positive TRAb. The authors made the TCR library using RNA they extracted from PBMCs. The sample consisted of peripheral blood mononuclear cells (PBMCs), taken when the disease was refractory, from a patient treated with antithyroid drugs. Source of these receptors: a female donor with Graves disease.

This chain links TRBV10-3 with TRBJ1-2; D unresolved. Germline assignment: CDR1 ENHRY and CDR2 SYGVKD. This CDR3 is built from 14 residues. Trimming removed 0 bases at V and 5 bases at J, with 10 bases between. The CDR3 coding sequence is TGTGCCATCAGTGAGTCACCCGAGGGTTATGGCTACACCTTC. Encoded protein: CAISESPEGYGYTF.

The chain has TRBV6-1 and TRBJ1-5, with D possibly TRBD1 on 5 matching bases. The CDR3 runs to 13 residues. The ends were cut back, 6 bases at V and 4 bases at J, with 10 bases in the middle. Germline V gene data show CDR1 as MNHNS and CDR2 as SASEGT. The DNA for the CDR3 is TGTGCCAGCAGACGGGGGTGGAATCAGCCCCAGCATTTT. Its translation: CASRRGWNQPQHF.

V is TRBV11-3 and J is TRBJ1-5; TRBD1 agrees at 11 bases. With 9 bases clipped from V and 0 bases from J, the junction kept 7 bases outside the gene matches. CDR1 and CDR2 from the germline V gene are SGHNT and YENEEA. CDR3 length equals 16 residues. CDR3 sequence: CARPGTGGYSNQPQHF. Here the CDR3 DNA reads TGTGCCAGGCCCGGGACAGGGGGATATAGCAATCAGCCCCAGCATTTT.

V usage is TRBV5-5 and J usage is TRBJ2-5; a possible D gene is TRBD1 (6 bases). V dropped 4 bases and J dropped 1 base, with 11 bases sitting between them. The germline V gene encodes CDR1 SGHKS and CDR2 YYEKEE (reference sequence). CDR3 length: 14 residues. The CDR3 is CASSPTGLQETQYF. CDR3 in DNA: TGTGCCAGCAGCCCCACAGGGCTCCAAGAGACCCAGTACTTC.

This clonotype has only a few counts. The chain links TRBV11-2 to TRBJ2-7; 8 nucleotides line up with TRBD1. J lost 5 bases, V lost 4 bases, and 10 bases had no gene match. Germline-derived CDR1 and CDR2 are SGHAT and FQNNGV. This CDR3 spans 15 amino acids. The CDR3 sequence: CASSSRGQGVDEQYF. CDR3 bases: TGTGCCAGCAGCTCCAGGGGGCAGGGGGTCGACGAGCAGTACTTC. The full variable domain, rest sourced from reference TRBV11-2 and TRBJ2-7, is EAGVAQSPRYKIIEKRQSVAFWCNPISGHATLYWYQQILGQGPKLLIQFQNNGVVDDSQLPKDRFSAERLKGVDSTLKIQPAKLEDSAVYLCASSSRGQGVDEQYFGPGTRLTVT.

This clonotype has ten or more counts. The J gene is TRBJ2-2, the V gene TRBV28; 7 bases are shared with TRBD2. CDR3 length: 13 amino acids. The V and J ends lost 8 bases and 4 bases, in that order; junction bases with no gene match: 4. CDR1 is MDHEN, CDR2 SYDVKM, per germline. In DNA form, the CDR3 reads TGTGCCAGCCGGGGGGTTTCCACCGGGGAGCTGTTTTTT. The encoded protein is CASRGVSTGELFF.

The V and J genes are TRBV7-2 and TRBJ1-3; no reliable D call. The V and J ends lost 1 base and 4 bases respectively, with 17 bases between them. The CDR3 spans 17 residues. Germline V lookup: CDR1 SGHTA, CDR2 FQGNSA. The CDR3 spells CASSLDSGILLGNTIYF. CDR3 in DNA: TGTGCCAGCAGCTTAGATAGTGGCATCCTTCTCGGAAACACCATATATTTT.

This clonotype occurred many times. The chain links TRBV6-1 to TRBJ1-2; D is ambiguous. Trimming left V 1 base short and J 1 base short, with 10 bases between. The germline CDR1 and CDR2 sequences are MNHNS and SASEGT. The CDR3 length is 15 residues. CDR3 DNA: TGTGCCAGCAGTGAAGGTTTCAGTAATAACTATGGCTACACCTTC. It codes for CASSEGFSNNYGYTF.

This clonotype came up a few times. J is TRBJ2-5 and V is TRBV25-1; D may be TRBD1 (6 bases). This CDR3 contains 16 residues. Germline V lookup: CDR1 MGHDK, CDR2 SYGVNS. V was trimmed by 5 bases and J by 1 base, leaving 17 bases between them. The CDR3 protein is CASSPVEVRGQETQYF. Here the CDR3 DNA reads TGTGCCAGCAGTCCAGTGGAGGTCAGGGGCCAAGAGACCCAGTACTTC.

This chain uses TRBV5-1 with TRBJ2-2, with 7 bases lining up with TRBD2. CDR1 SGHRS and CDR2 YFSETQ come from the germline V gene. The CDR3 is 15 amino acids. The junction had 4 bases not matched to a gene; V was cut back by 2 bases and J by 3 bases. The CDR3 loop reads CASSFTSDYTGELFF. The CDR3 region has the DNA TGCGCCAGCAGCTTTACTAGCGACTACACCGGGGAGCTGTTTTTT.

About this clonotype: Germline and junction disagree at one end, which may indicate a read error. The chain couples TRBV6-1 to TRBJ2-5; TRBD2 is a possible D gene (5 bases). Germline CDR1 MNHNS, CDR2 SASEGT. The CDR3 length is 13 residues. The CDR3 here is CASNRGLQEIQYF. CDR3 sequence (DNA): TGTGCCAGCAATCGAGGACTCCAAGAGATCCAGTACTTC.

This rearrangement joins TRBV20-1 to TRBJ2-7; TRBD2 matches at 7 bases. V lost 1 base and J lost 6; bases outside the gene matches: 6. CDR3 length: 13 amino acids. Germline V gene data show CDR1 as DFQATT and CDR2 as SNEGSKA (reference sequence). CDR3 protein: CSARGLAGTEQYF. The CDR3 DNA reads as TGCAGTGCTAGAGGGTTAGCGGGTACCGAGCAGTACTTC.